This is a list of T cell receptor beta chains from one sample in a study of blood T cell repertoires in COVID-19. Profiling relied on immunoSEQ multiplex PCR, and the TCRdb table lists in-frame clones only, not all of them. This table holds about 220,000 clones, 75% to 90% found once. The sample taken for sequencing was peripheral blood. These receptors were obtained from a human donor in a cohort sampled during active COVID-19. Both conserved end residues are part of each CDR3. D genes are given only for firm matches. The listing skips clone size in some rows; elsewhere it reads once, few, many or a size class.

V gene,J gene,D gene,clone size,CDR3 DNA,CDR3 protein
TRBV27,TRBJ2-7,NA,NA,TGTGCCAGCAGACCCCGACAGACCTACTACGAGCAGTACTTC,CASRPRQTYYEQYF
TRBV28,TRBJ2-1,TRBD2,many,TGTGCCAGCAGTTTCCAGAGCGGGAATAGGGACAATGAGCAGTTCTTC,CASSFQSGNRDNEQFF
TRBV18,TRBJ1-3,NA,NA,TGTGCCAGCTCACCTGACAGTACTGGAAACACCATATATTTT,CASSPDSTGNTIYF
TRBV5-5,TRBJ2-3,TRBD1,NA,TGTGCCAGCAGCTTTGGTAGAACAGGGGGCACAGATACGCAGTATTTT,CASSFGRTGGTDTQYF
TRBV27,TRBJ2-7,NA,NA,TGTGCCACCCCACAGGGGAGGACGTACGAGCAGTACTTC,CATPQGRTYEQYF
TRBV19,TRBJ2-5,NA,NA,TGTGCCAGTAGCCACAGTGGAGGAAGAGATATTGCCCAGTACTTC,CASSHSGGRDIAQYF
TRBV27,TRBJ2-3,TRBD2,NA,TGTGCCAGCAGCCAGCGGGAGGGCCGGGATACGCAGTATTTT,CASSQREGRDTQYF
TRBV10-3,TRBJ1-4,NA,NA,TGTGCCATCAGTGAGACCCCGGACAGTTCAACTAATGAAAAACTGTTTTTT,CAISETPDSSTNEKLFF
TRBV9,TRBJ2-7,TRBD2,NA,TGTGCCAGCAGCCCTGGGCTAGCGGGAGAGGACGAGCAGTACTTC,CASSPGLAGEDEQYF
TRBV28,TRBJ2-1,TRBD1,few,TGTGCCAGCAGTTTATTAGGGACAGGGCGCAATGAGCAGTTCTTC,CASSLLGTGRNEQFF
TRBV7-6,TRBJ1-2,TRBD1,NA,TGTGCCAGCAGCATCCGGACAGGGGGCGCAGAGGGCTACACCTTC,CASSIRTGGAEGYTF
TRBV19,TRBJ1-2,NA,NA,TGTGCCAGTAGTATCACAATTAACTATGGCTACACCTTC,CASSITINYGYTF
TRBV6-2/TRBV6-3,TRBJ1-5,TRBD1,NA,TGTGCCAGCAGCGGGCAGGGGGCGTTGAGCAATCAGCCCCAGCATTTT,CASSGQGALSNQPQHF
TRBV5-1,TRBJ2-3,NA,NA,TGCGCCAGCAGCTTGGGGCGATCGGAGGATACGCAGTATTTT,CASSLGRSEDTQYF
TRBV4-3,TRBJ2-7,TRBD1,NA,TGCGCCAGCAGCCAAGATCGGGACAGGGACCGCGAGCAGTACTTC,CASSQDRDRDREQYF
TRBV2,TRBJ2-7,TRBD2,NA,TGTGCCAGTTCAGGACTAGCCCAAGAGCAGTACTTC,CASSGLAQEQYF
TRBV7-9,TRBJ2-7,TRBD2,NA,TGTGCCAGCAGCCTCGGACTAGCGGGAGCCCAGAACGAGCAGTACTTC,CASSLGLAGAQNEQYF
TRBV3-1/TRBV3-2,TRBJ2-7,TRBD2,NA,TGTGCCAGCAGCCCCTCGGGACTAGCGGTTGGATACGAGCAGTACTTC,CASSPSGLAVGYEQYF
TRBV11-2,TRBJ2-5,TRBD2,NA,TGTGCCAGCAGCCCCAGCGGGAGGGCCTTGGGGACCCAGTACTTC,CASSPSGRALGTQYF
TRBV30,TRBJ1-1,NA,NA,TGTGCCTGGACTACCGGGGGGGGAGGCACTGAAGCTTTCTTT,CAWTTGGGGTEAFF
TRBV24-1,TRBJ2-7,TRBD1,NA,TGTGCCACCAGTGCCGCACAGGGGAAGCAGTACTTC,CATSAAQGKQYF
TRBV19,TRBJ2-1,NA,once,TGTGCCAGTAGTATTAGAGGTACTGTGGCCTGGCGGAGCTCCTACAATGAGCAGTTCTTC,CASSIRGTVAWRSSYNEQFF
TRBV30,TRBJ1-1,NA,few,TGTGCCTGGTCCGAGGGCAGTCACACTGAAGCTTTCTTT,CAWSEGSHTEAFF
TRBV5-6,TRBJ2-1,NA,NA,TGTGCCAGCAGCTTGGAACTAGACAATGAGCAGTTCTTC,CASSLELDNEQFF
TRBV27,TRBJ2-1,NA,NA,TGTGCCAGCAGAACCGGGTCGTCCTACAATGAGCAGTTCTTC,CASRTGSSYNEQFF
TRBV5-8,TRBJ2-7,TRBD1,once,TGTGCCAGCAGCTTGGGGACAGGGACCTACGAGCAGTACTTC,CASSLGTGTYEQYF
TRBV19,TRBJ1-2,TRBD1,NA,TGTGCCACTTCGACAGGGGGCGCGAGGTCCTATGGCTACACCTTC,CATSTGGARSYGYTF
TRBV24-1,TRBJ2-7,NA,NA,TGTGCCACCAGTGCCTTGTACGAGCAGTACTTC,CATSALYEQYF
TRBV30,TRBJ1-1,NA,NA,TGTGCCTGGAGTGTTAAGCCCATGAACACTGAAGCTTTCTTT,CAWSVKPMNTEAFF
TRBV5-4,TRBJ2-5,TRBD2,NA,TGTGCCAGCAGCTTCAGACTAGCGGGAGTAGGTCTAGGGGAGACCCAGTACTTC,CASSFRLAGVGLGETQYF
TRBV19,TRBJ2-7,TRBD2,NA,TGTGCCAGTAGTATCCTTCATCACGGGACTAGCGGCTACGAGCAGTACTTC,CASSILHHGTSGYEQYF
TRBV28,TRBJ1-6,TRBD1,NA,TGTGCCAGCCTCTCCCCCGGGACAGGCTTTTCACCCCTCCACTTT,CASLSPGTGFSPLHF
TRBV7-2,TRBJ1-2,NA,few,TGTGCCAGCAGCTCCTTCCGGGGCTATGGCTACACCTTC,CASSSFRGYGYTF
TRBV28,TRBJ1-1,NA,NA,TGTGCCAGCAGCATACAGGGAAATGAAGCTTTCTTT,CASSIQGNEAFF
TRBV27,TRBJ1-1,TRBD1,NA,TGTGCCAGCAGAGTGGACAGGGGGGATACCATGAACACTGAAGCTTTCTTT,CASRVDRGDTMNTEAFF
TRBV4-2,TRBJ1-2,NA,NA,TGTGCCAGCAGCCAAGAGCTCCGGGGATTGAACTATGGCTACACCTTC,CASSQELRGLNYGYTF
TRBV24-1,TRBJ2-6,NA,NA,TGTGCCGCGGGGGCAGGGGCCAACGTCCTGACTTTC,CAAGAGANVLTF
TRBV2,TRBJ2-7,TRBD1,once,TGTGCCAGCAGTGAGGGACAGGGGCGAACCTACGAGCAGTACTTC,CASSEGQGRTYEQYF
TRBV27,TRBJ2-3,NA,NA,TGTGCCAGCAGTTTATCTAGCGGACTCGCGGATACGCAGTATTTT,CASSLSSGLADTQYF
TRBV27,TRBJ1-2,NA,NA,TGTGCCAGCAGTTTAGCCCGAAGGGGTGGCTATGGCTACACCTTC,CASSLARRGGYGYTF
TRBV28,TRBJ1-3,TRBD1,NA,TGTGCCAGCAGTCTCCGCGTAGGGGGGGACAGGGGTTACACCATATATTTT,CASSLRVGGDRGYTIYF
TRBV5-8,TRBJ1-1,TRBD1,NA,TGTGCCAGCACCATAGACAGGGGGCTCACTGAAGCTTTCTTT,CASTIDRGLTEAFF
TRBV5-6,TRBJ1-2,NA,NA,TGTGCCAGCAGCTTTTCCGGACTCTTCTATGGCTACACCTTC,CASSFSGLFYGYTF
TRBV15,TRBJ1-2,NA,NA,TGTGCCACCAGCAGAGATAGTCAGGGTTCAAAGTATGGCTACACCTTC,CATSRDSQGSKYGYTF
TRBV18,TRBJ1-1,NA,once,TGTGCCAGCTCACCAAGACGGGGGGCTGAGAACACTGAAGCTTTCTTT,CASSPRRGAENTEAFF